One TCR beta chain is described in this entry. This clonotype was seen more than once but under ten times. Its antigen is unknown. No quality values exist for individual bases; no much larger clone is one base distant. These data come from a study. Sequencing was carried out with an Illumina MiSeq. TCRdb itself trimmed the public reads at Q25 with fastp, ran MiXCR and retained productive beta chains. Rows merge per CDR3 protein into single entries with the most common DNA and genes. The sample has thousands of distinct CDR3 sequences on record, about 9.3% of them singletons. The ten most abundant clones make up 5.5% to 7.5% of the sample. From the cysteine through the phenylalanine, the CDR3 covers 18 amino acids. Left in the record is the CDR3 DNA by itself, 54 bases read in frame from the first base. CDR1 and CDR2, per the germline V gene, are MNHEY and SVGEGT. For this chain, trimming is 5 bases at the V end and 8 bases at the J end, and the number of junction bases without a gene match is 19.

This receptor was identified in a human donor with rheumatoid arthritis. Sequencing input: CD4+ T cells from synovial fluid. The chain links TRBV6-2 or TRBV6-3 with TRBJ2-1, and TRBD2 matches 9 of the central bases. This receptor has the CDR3 CASSVLAGGPKVVDEQFF. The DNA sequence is TGTGCCAGCAGTGTACTGGCGGGAGGGCCGAAAGTTGTGGATGAGCAGTTCTTC.